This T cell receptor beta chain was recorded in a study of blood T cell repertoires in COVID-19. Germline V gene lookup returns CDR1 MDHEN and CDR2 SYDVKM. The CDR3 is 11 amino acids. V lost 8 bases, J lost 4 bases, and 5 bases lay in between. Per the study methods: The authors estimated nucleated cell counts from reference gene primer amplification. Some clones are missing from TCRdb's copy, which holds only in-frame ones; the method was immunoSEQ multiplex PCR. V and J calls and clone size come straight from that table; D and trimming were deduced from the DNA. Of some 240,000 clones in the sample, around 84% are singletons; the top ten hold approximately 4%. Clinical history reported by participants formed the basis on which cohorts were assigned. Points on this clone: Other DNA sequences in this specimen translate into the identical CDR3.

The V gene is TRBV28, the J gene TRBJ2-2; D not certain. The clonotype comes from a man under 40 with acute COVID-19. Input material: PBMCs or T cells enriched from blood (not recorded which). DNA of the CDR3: TGTGCCAGCGGCCGCACCGGGGAGCTGTTTTTT. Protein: CASGRTGELFF.